The present T cell receptor (beta chain) was sequenced within a study of T cell repertoires in cytomegalovirus infection. Study as a whole: TCR beta signatures that were public indicated CMV infection and matching HLA type.

Comments on this clonotype: The antigen remains unidentified.

The CDR3 length is 11 residues. V lost 3 bases to trimming and J lost 8 bases, with 5 bases between them. Germline CDR1 reads DFQATT; CDR2 reads SNEGSKA (reference sequence). MiXCR was run by TCRdb on the reads, yielding one entry per CDR3 protein. Of around 310,000 distinct CDR3 sequences listed, around 29% are singletons. J is TRBJ1-6 and V is TRBV20-1, with D unclear. Sequencing used cultured PBMCs, obtained from culture after CMV antigen stimulation. The receptor was derived from a human donor in good health (CMV status not recorded). Some clones in this sample may be carry-over from other donors' samples. Written as DNA, the CDR3 is TGCAGTGCTAGTATTGATTCACCCCTCCACTTT. Residues: CSASIDSPLHF.